This T cell receptor beta chain appears in the sequencing data of a study of T cells after yellow fever vaccination. This clonotype occurred a few times. The authors made TCR cDNA by 5'RACE template switching, adding a universal primer site and UMIs. TCRdb re-called the 5' RACE reads through MiXCR, storing one row per CDR3 protein. Among about 75,000 distinct CDR3 sequences listed, more than 5.5% were seen once. The CDR3 loop spans 14 amino acids. V gave up 1 base and J gave up 5 bases, with 11 bases separating them. This receptor was obtained from a man between 18 and 35 years old who received the YFV17D yellow fever vaccine. Sequencing used CD8+ T cells sorted from PBMCs, obtained approximately 11 days after the first yellow fever vaccination. The chain carries TRBV12-3 or TRBV12-4 and TRBJ1-1, with a tentative D call TRBD1 (5 bases). This CDR3 is CASSLGAGGTEAFF. The DNA for the CDR3 is TGTGCCAGCAGTTTAGGGGCTGGGGGGACTGAAGCTTTCTTT.